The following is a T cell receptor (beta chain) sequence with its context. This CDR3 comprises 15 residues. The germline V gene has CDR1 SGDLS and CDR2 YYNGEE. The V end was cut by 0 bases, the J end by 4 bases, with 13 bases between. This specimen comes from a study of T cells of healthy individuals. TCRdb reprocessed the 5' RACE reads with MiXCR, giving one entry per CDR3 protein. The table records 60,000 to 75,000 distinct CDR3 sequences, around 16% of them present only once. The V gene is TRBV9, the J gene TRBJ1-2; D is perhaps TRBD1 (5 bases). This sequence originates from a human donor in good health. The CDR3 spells CASSVDYGASYGYTF. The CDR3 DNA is TGTGCCAGCAGCGTAGACTATGGGGCGTCCTATGGCTACACCTTC.